A single sample is the source of the 9 T cell receptor beta chains below, sequenced in a study of T-cell reconstitution after alpha-beta-depleted transplantation in children. Unique molecular identifiers were built into the TCRbeta library. One entry per CDR3 protein results from TCRdb running MiXCR on the PCR reads. Among 250,000 to 300,000 distinct CDR3 sequences listed, roughly 9.1% were seen once. Sequences were derived from PBMCs, sampled before TCRalphabeta/CD19-depleted stem cell transplant. The receptors were sampled from a boy in the first two years of life with acute myeloid leukemia, due to receive a stem cell transplant.

This chain joins TRBV19 and TRBJ2-1; 10 nucleotides line up with TRBD2. V was pared by 2 bases and J by 7 bases, with 5 bases of the junction left unmatched. The CDR3 contains 15 residues. Germline V gene lookup returns CDR1 LNHDA and CDR2 SQIVND (reference sequence). CDR3 nucleotides: TGTGCCAGTAGTATATTCCTAGCGGGAGATAATGAGCAGTTCTTC. It is translated as CASSIFLAGDNEQFF.

In this sample, this clonotype turned up many times. This sequence joins TRBV7-9 and TRBJ2-2, with 10 bases fitting TRBD1. Trimming took 2 bases from V and 4 from J; bases not matched to a gene: 4. The germline V gene encodes CDR1 SEHNR and CDR2 FQNEAQ (reference sequence). The CDR3 sequence is 16 residues long. In DNA form, the CDR3 reads TGTGCCAGCAGCTTAATCGGGGACAGGGGCACCGGGGAGCTGTTTTTT. It yields the protein CASSLIGDRGTGELFF. The variable domain in full, completed from reference TRBV7-9 and TRBJ2-2, reads DTGVSQNPRHKITKRGQNVTFRCDPISEHNRLYWYRQTLGQGPEFLTYFQNEAQLEKSRLLSDRFSAERPKGSFSTLEIQRTEQGDSAMYLCASSLIGDRGTGELFFGEGSRLTVL.

This clonotype was observed at least ten times. V is TRBV20-1 and J is TRBJ2-5, with TRBD2 identical over 14 bases. This CDR3 has 16 amino acids. Germline values: CDR1 DFQATT, CDR2 SNEGSKA (reference sequence). With 3 bases clipped from V and 5 bases from J, the junction kept 8 bases outside the gene matches. The CDR3 DNA reads TGCAGTGCTAGGACTAGCGGGAGGGCATCTTGGGAGACCCAGTACTTC. The encoded protein is CSARTSGRASWETQYF.

This clonotype was counted ten times or more. The genes are TRBV4-2 and TRBJ2-5; D is undetermined. Germline V CDR1 and CDR2: LGHNA, YNFKEQ. V was shortened by 0 bases and J by 5 bases, with 13 bases between the two germline ends. The CDR3 consists of 15 residues. The CDR3 reads CASSQEEVLTETQYF. CDR3 bases: TGTGCCAGCAGCCAAGAGGAAGTCCTAACGGAGACCCAGTACTTC.

This clonotype was counted ten times or more. The chain uses TRBV7-6 and TRBJ2-5; 7 bases map to TRBD2. Germline assignment: CDR1 SGHVS and CDR2 FNYEAQ. This CDR3 region has 19 residues. V dropped 3 bases and J dropped 2; count of bases not matched to a gene: 18. This CDR3 is CASSFGLFPRGNLQETQYF. CDR3 coding DNA: TGTGCCAGCAGCTTCGGCCTATTCCCGCGGGGGAACCTACAAGAGACCCAGTACTTC.

The CDR3 nucleotides are TGCAGTGCTGCCCGACCGGGGGAGGAGACCCAGTACTTC. This encodes CSAARPGEETQYF. The V and J genes are TRBV20-1 and TRBJ2-5; maybe TRBD2 (6 bases). The germline gives CDR1 DFQATT, CDR2 SNEGSKA (reference sequence). The CDR3 extends over 13 amino acids. V shed 5 bases and J shed 5 bases, with 15 bases lying between them.

There are many counts of this clonotype. The genes are TRBV7-9 and TRBJ2-5, with 13 bases matching TRBD2. CDR3 length equals 16 residues. With V trimmed by 3 bases and J by 5 bases, 6 bases remained unmatched. Germline CDR1 SEHNR, CDR2 FQNEAQ (reference sequence). The CDR3 region is CASSFTSGGARETQYF. CDR3 DNA: TGTGCCAGCAGCTTTACTAGCGGGGGGGCGAGGGAGACCCAGTACTTC. Combining the CDR3 with reference TRBV7-9 and TRBJ2-5 gives the whole variable domain DTGVSQNPRHKITKRGQNVTFRCDPISEHNRLYWYRQTLGQGPEFLTYFQNEAQLEKSRLLSDRFSAERPKGSFSTLEIQRTEQGDSAMYLCASSFTSGGARETQYFGPGTRLLVL.

J is TRBJ2-1 and V is TRBV7-3, with D possibly TRBD2 on 5 matching bases. Germline CDR1 and CDR2: SGHTA and FQGTGA. The CDR3 contains 15 residues. V lost 6 bases and J lost 5, with 17 bases in between. CDR3: CASRRRGPSNNEQFF. The CDR3, as DNA: TGTGCCAGCAGGCGGCGCGGGCCTTCGAACAATGAGCAGTTCTTC.

This clonotype was detected ten times or more. DNA for the CDR3: TGCAGCGTCGGACGGTCGACCTACGAGCAGTACTTC. It translates to CSVGRSTYEQYF. The chain couples TRBV29-1 to TRBJ2-7; D call uncertain. The CDR3 extends over 12 amino acids. CDR1 and CDR2 (germline): SQVTM, ANQGSEA. The V end lost 6 bases, the J end lost 2 bases, and 11 bases lay between the germline ends.